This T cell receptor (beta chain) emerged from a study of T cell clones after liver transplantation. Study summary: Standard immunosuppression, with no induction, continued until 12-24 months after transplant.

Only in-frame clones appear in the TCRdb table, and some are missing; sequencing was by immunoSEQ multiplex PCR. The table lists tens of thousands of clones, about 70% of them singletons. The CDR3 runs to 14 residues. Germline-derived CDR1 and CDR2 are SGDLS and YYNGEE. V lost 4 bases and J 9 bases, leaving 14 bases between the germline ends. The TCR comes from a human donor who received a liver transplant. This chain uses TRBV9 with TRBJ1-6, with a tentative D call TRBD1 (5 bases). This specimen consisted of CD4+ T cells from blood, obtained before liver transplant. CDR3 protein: CASSLRGEGSPLHF. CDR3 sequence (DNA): TGTGCCAGCAGCCTCCGGGGGGAGGGTTCACCCCTCCACTTT.